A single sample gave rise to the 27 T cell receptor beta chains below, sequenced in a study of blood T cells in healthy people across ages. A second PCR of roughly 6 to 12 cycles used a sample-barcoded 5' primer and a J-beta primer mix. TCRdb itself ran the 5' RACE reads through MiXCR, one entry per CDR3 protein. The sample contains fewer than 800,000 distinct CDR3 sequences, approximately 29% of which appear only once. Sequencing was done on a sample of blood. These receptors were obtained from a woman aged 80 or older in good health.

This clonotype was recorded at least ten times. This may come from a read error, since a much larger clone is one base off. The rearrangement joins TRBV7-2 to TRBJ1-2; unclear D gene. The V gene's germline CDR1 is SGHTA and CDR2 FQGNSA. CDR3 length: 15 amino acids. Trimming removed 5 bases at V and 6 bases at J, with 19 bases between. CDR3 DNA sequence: TGTGCCAGCAGCCCCTGGAAAATACTCGGACATGGCTACACCTTC. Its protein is CASSPWKILGHGYTF.

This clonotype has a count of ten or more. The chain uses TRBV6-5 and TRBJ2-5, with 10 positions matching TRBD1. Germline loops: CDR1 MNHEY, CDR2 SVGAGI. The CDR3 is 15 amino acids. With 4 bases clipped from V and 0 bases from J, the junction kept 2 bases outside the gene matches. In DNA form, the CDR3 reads TGTGCCAGCAGTTTAGGACAGGGGGACCAAGAGACCCAGTACTTC. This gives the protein CASSLGQGDQETQYF.

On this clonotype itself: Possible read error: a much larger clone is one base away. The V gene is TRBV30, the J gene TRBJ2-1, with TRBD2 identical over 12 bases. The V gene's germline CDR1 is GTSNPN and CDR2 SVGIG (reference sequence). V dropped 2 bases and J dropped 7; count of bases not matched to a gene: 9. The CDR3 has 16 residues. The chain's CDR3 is CAWSRPSGGVKNEQFF. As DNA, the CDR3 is TGTGCCTGGAGTAGGCCTAGCGGGGGGGTGAAAAATGAGCAGTTCTTC.

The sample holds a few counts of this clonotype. The CDR3 DNA sequence: TGCAGCGCCGTAAGGAGCTATAATGGCTACACCTTC. The encoded protein is CSAVRSYNGYTF. This chain uses TRBV20-1 with TRBJ1-2, with D uncertain. The length of the CDR3 is 12 residues. CDR1 is DFQATT and CDR2 is SNEGSKA in the germline V gene (reference sequence).

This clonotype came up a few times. The CDR3 sequence: CASSLVSLPPTDTQYF. In DNA form, the CDR3 reads TGTGCCAGCAGCTTAGTTAGCCTCCCACCCACAGATACGCAGTATTTT. The gene calls are TRBV7-2 and TRBJ2-3; D is undetermined. The CDR3 extends over 16 amino acids. Deletions cut 1 base from V and 2 bases from J, with 13 bases between. Per germline, CDR1 SGHTA and CDR2 FQGNSA.

The CDR3 DNA reads as TGTGCCATCAGTGGGTCCGGGACGGAGACCTACGAGCAGTACTTC. It is translated as CAISGSGTETYEQYF. V usage is TRBV10-3 and J usage is TRBJ2-5; D is possibly TRBD1 or TRBD2 (5 bases each). The DNA end is a closer match to TRBJ2-7, so the J assignment may be wrong. From germline, CDR1 is ENHRY and CDR2 SYGVKD. The CDR3 length is 15 residues.

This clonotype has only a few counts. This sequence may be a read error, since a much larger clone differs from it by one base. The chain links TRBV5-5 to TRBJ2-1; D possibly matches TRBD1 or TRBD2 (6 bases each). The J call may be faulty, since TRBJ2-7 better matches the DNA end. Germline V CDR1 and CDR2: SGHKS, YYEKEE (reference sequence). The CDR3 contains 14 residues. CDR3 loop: CASARGPAYNEQYF. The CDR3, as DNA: TGTGCCAGCGCCCGGGGGCCCGCCTACAATGAGCAGTACTTC.

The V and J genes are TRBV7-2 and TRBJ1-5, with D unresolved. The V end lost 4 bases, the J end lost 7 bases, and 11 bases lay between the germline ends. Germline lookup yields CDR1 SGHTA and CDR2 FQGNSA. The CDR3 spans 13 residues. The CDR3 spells CASSYMEGQPQHF. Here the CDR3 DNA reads TGTGCCAGCAGCTATATGGAGGGCCAGCCCCAGCATTTT.

The CDR3 here is CASSGRDRADGNQPQHF. In DNA, the CDR3 is TGTGCCAGCAGTGGCCGGGACAGGGCGGACGGCAATCAGCCCCAGCATTTT. The chain has TRBV6-1 and TRBJ1-5; 9 nucleotides line up with TRBD1. The length of the CDR3 is 17 residues. Germline CDR1 is MNHNS and CDR2 is SASEGT. V dropped 4 bases and J dropped 2; count of bases not matched to a gene: 9.

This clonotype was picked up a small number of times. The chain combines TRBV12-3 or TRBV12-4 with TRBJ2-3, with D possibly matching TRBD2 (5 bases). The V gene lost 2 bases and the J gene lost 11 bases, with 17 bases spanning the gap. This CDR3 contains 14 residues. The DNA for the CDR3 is TGTGCCAGCAGTTTAAGCGGCCGCACAGATGTGCAGTATTTT. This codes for CASSLSGRTDVQYF.

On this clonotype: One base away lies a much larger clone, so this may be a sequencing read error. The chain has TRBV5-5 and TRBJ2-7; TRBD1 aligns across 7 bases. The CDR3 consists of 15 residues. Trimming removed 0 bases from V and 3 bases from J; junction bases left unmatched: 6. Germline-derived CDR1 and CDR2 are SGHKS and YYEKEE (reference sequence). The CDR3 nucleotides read TGTGCCAGCAGCTTGGCTGGGACAGAGAGCTACGAGCAGTACTTC. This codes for CASSLAGTESYEQYF.

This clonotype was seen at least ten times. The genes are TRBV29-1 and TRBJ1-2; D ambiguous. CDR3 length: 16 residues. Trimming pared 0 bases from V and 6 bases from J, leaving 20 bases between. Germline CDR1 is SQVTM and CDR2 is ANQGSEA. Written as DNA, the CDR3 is TGCAGCGTTGAAGATTATCGGTTGGAGGGAGCTCATGGCTACACCTTC. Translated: CSVEDYRLEGAHGYTF.

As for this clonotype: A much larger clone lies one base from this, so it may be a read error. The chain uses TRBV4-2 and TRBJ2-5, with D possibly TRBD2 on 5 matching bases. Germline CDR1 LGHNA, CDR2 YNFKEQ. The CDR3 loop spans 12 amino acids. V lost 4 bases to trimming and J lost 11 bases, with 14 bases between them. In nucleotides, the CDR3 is TGTGCCAGCAGCCGACCCGGGATTAGGCAGTACTTC. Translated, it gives CASSRPGIRQYF.

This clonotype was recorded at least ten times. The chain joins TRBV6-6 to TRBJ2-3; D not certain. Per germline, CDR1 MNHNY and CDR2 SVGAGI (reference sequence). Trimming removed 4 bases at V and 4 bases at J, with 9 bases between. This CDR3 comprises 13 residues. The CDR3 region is CASSLGPSDTQYF. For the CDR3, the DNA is TGTGCCAGCAGTTTAGGACCTTCAGATACGCAGTATTTT.

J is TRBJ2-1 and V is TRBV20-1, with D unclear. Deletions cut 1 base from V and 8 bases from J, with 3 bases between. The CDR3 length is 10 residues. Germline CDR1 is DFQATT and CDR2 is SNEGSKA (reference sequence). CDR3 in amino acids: CSARGHEQFF. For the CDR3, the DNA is TGCAGTGCTAGAGGCCATGAGCAGTTCTTC.

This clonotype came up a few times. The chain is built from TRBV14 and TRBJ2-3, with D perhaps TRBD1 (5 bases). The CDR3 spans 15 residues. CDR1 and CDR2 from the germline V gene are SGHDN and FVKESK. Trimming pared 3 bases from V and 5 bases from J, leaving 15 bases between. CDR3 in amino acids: CASSHLGVDGDTQYF. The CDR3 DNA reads TGTGCCAGCAGCCACCTAGGGGTAGACGGAGATACGCAGTATTTT.

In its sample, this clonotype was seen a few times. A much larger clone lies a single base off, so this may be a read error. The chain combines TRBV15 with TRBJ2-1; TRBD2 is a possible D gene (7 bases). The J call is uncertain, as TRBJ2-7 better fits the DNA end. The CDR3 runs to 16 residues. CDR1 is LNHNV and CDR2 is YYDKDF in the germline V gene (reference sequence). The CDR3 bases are TGTGCCACCAGCAGAGAATGGGGGGGCCCGTACAATGAGCAGTACTTC. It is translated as CATSREWGGPYNEQYF.

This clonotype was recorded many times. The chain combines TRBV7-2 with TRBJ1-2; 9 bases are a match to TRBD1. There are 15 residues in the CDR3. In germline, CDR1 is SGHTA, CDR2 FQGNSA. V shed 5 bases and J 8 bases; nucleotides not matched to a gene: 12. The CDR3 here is CASSTPQGARQGYTF. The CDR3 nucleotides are TGTGCCAGCAGCACCCCACAGGGGGCGCGTCAGGGCTACACCTTC.

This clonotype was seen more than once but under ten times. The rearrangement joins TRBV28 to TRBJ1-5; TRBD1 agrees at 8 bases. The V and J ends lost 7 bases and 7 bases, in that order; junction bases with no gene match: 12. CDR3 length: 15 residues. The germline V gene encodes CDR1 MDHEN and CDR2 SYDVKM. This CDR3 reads CASKAGQGLWQPQHF. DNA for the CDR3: TGTGCCAGCAAAGCAGGACAGGGCCTATGGCAGCCCCAGCATTTT.

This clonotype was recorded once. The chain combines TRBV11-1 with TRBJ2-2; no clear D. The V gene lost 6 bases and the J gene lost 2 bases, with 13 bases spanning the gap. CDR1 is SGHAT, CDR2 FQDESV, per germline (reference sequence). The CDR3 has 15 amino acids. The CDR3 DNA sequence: TGTGCCAGCAGGAACCGGGCCAACAACACCGGGGAGCTGTTTTTT. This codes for CASRNRANNTGELFF.

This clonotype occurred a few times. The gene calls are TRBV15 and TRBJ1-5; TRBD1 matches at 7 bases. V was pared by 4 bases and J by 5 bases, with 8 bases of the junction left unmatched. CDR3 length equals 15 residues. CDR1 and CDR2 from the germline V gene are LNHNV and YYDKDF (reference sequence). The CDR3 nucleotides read TGTGCCACCAGCACATGGGGGGACAGAGATCAGCCCCAGCATTTT. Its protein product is CATSTWGDRDQPQHF.

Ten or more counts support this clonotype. CDR3 amino acids: CASSQVSGGEQYF. CDR3 sequence (DNA): TGTGCCAGCAGCCAAGTTTCCGGGGGAGAGCAGTACTTC. V gene TRBV3-1 combines with J gene TRBJ2-7, with TRBD2 as a possible D gene (6 bases). V lost 1 base and J 7 bases, leaving 11 bases between the germline ends. CDR3 length: 13 residues. Germline loops: CDR1 LGHDT, CDR2 YNNKEL (reference sequence).

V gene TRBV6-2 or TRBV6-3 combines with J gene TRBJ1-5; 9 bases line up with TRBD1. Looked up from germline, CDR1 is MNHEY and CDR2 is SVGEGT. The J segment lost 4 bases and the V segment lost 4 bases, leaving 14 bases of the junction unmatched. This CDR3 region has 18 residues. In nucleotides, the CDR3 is TGTGCCAGCAGTTTTTGGGGGCTTCTACAGGGGGCGAATCAGCCCCAGCATTTT. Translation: CASSFWGLLQGANQPQHF.

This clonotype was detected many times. Here the CDR3 DNA reads TGTGCCAGCAGTTTTAGGGGGACAGGGGCCTACGAGCAGTACTTC. Translated, it gives CASSFRGTGAYEQYF. This sequence joins TRBV5-6 and TRBJ2-7, with TRBD1 matching over 10 bases. The CDR3 is made up of 15 amino acids. CDR1 is SGHDT, CDR2 YYEEEE, per germline. Losses at the gene ends were 5 bases for V and 2 bases for J; bases not matched to a gene: 7.

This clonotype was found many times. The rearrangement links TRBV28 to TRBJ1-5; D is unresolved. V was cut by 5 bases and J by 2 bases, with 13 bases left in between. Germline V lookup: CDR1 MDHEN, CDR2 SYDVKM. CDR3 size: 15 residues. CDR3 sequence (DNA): TGTGCCAGCAGTACCCAAGTGGGCGGCAATCAGCCCCAGCATTTT. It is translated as CASSTQVGGNQPQHF.

The CDR3: CASKETQVNTEAFF. The CDR3 DNA is TGTGCCAGCAAGGAGACACAAGTGAACACTGAAGCTTTCTTT. V usage is TRBV6-1 and J usage is TRBJ1-1; no reliable D call. Germline values: CDR1 MNHNS, CDR2 SASEGT. The CDR3 loop spans 14 amino acids. Trimming shortened V by 7 bases and J by 0 bases, and 12 bases separated the two germline ends.

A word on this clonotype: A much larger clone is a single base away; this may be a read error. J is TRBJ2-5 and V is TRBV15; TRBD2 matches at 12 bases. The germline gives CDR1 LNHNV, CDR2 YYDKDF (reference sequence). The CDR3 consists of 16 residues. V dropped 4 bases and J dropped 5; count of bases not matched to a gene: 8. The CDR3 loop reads CATSNLTSGGRETQYF. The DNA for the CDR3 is TGTGCCACCAGCAATCTCACTAGCGGGGGGAGGGAGACCCAGTACTTC.